Listed below are T cell receptor beta chains from one sample, sequenced in a study of CD8 T cells in ankylosing spondylitis. Using its own MiXCR run on the 5' RACE reads, TCRdb lists one record per CDR3 protein. This table has a few hundred thousand distinct CDR3 sequences, about a fifth appearing once. The sample taken for sequencing was blood, either unsorted or a sorted T cell fraction (not recorded which). These receptors were taken from a male donor with ankylosing spondylitis. CDR3s include the opening cysteine and the closing phenylalanine or tryptophan. Each record gives: D gene, J gene, clone size, V gene, CDR3 DNA, CDR3 protein. D genes are given only for firm matches. The listing skips clone size in some rows; elsewhere it reads once, few, many or a size class.

.	TRBJ1-1	.	TRBV10-3	TGTGCCACTACCGGCGGCGTCGGCTACACTGAAGCTTTCTTT	CATTGGVGYTEAFF
.	TRBJ2-5	.	TRBV12-3/TRBV12-4	TGTGCCAGCAGACTGGAGCTGTGGGGAGAGACCCAGTACTTC	CASRLELWGETQYF
.	TRBJ1-3	.	TRBV7-2	TGTGCCAGCACCCAGGTGGGGACTGGAAACACCATATATTTT	CASTQVGTGNTIYF
.	TRBJ1-4	few	TRBV12-3/TRBV12-4	TGTGCCAGCAGTTCCACGGGCGCAACTAATGAAAAACTGTTTTTT	CASSSTGATNEKLFF
.	TRBJ2-7	.	TRBV6-6	TGTGCCAGCAGTTACTCGTGGGTAGGCGAGCAGTACTTC	CASSYSWVGEQYF
.	TRBJ2-3	.	TRBV10-3	TGTGCCATCAGTGAGTCGGGGAGGAAAGACACAGATACGCAGTATTTT	CAISESGRKDTDTQYF
.	TRBJ2-3	few	TRBV6-2/TRBV6-3	TGTGCCAGCAGTTACGGGCAGCAAGCATGGGGCGATACGCAGTATTTT	CASSYGQQAWGDTQYF
.	TRBJ1-5	.	TRBV3-1	TGTGCCAGCAGCCCCAGGGCGGATCAGCCCCAGCATTTT	CASSPRADQPQHF
.	TRBJ1-5	few	TRBV5-1	TGCGCCAGCAGCTTCGGGGATTCACAGCCCCAGCATTTT	CASSFGDSQPQHF
.	TRBJ2-2	.	TRBV18	TGTGCCAGCGCCGACTTGACCGGGGAGCTGTTTTTT	CASADLTGELFF
TRBD2	TRBJ2-7	.	TRBV28	TGTGCCAGCGGGCCTAGCGGAGCCAACCCCTACGAGCAGTACTTC	CASGPSGANPYEQYF
TRBD2	TRBJ2-3	.	TRBV7-2	TGTGCCAGCAGTCGGGGGGTGAGCGGGAGAATAGATACGCAGTATTTT	CASSRGVSGRIDTQYF
.	TRBJ2-7	many	TRBV7-2	TGTGCCAGCAGCTTAAACACTGGGGTTCGCGACGAGCAGTACTTC	CASSLNTGVRDEQYF
.	TRBJ1-5	.	TRBV7-9	TGTGCCAGCAGCTGGGGCCTCAACCAGCCCCAGCATTTT	CASSWGLNQPQHF
.	TRBJ2-2	.	TRBV6-2/TRBV6-3	TGTGCCAGCAGTTACTCGAGGTCAGGGGGGTTCGCGAACACCGGGGAGCTGTTTTTT	CASSYSRSGGFANTGELFF
.	TRBJ2-4	few	TRBV12-3/TRBV12-4	TGTGCCAGCACCGGGACAAGTCTAGCCAAAAACATTCAGTACTTC	CASTGTSLAKNIQYF
TRBD1	TRBJ2-3	few	TRBV9	TGTGCCAGCAGCGTAGTGGGACAGGGAACAGATACGCAGTATTTT	CASSVVGQGTDTQYF
.	TRBJ2-4	.	TRBV7-3	TGTGCCAGCAGCTCAAGTACAGGGGCCAAAAACATTCAGTACTTC	CASSSSTGAKNIQYF
TRBD2	TRBJ2-1	.	TRBV29-1	TGCAGCGTTGACGGACTAGCGGGAGTTTTTGAATTAGGTGAGCAGTTCTTC	CSVDGLAGVFELGEQFF
.	TRBJ1-1	.	TRBV7-8	TGTGCCAGCAGTCACGGAAACAGGAACACTGAAGCTTTCTTT	CASSHGNRNTEAFF
TRBD2	TRBJ2-3	few	TRBV6-4	TGTGCCAGCAGTAGACTAGCGGTGGCGCAGAATACGCAGTATTTT	CASSRLAVAQNTQYF
.	TRBJ2-1	.	TRBV6-6	TGTGCCAGCAGAAAGAACACCGTGGGGGAGCAGTTCTTC	CASRKNTVGEQFF
TRBD1	TRBJ2-1	many	TRBV18	TGTGCCAGCTCACCCCGGGACAGCTCCTACAATGAGCAGTTCTTC	CASSPRDSSYNEQFF
TRBD1	TRBJ1-5	few	TRBV12-3/TRBV12-4	TGTGCCAGCAGTTTAGCCACAGGGGGACGTCAGCCCCAGCATTTT	CASSLATGGRQPQHF
.	TRBJ2-3	.	TRBV5-1	TGCGCCAGCCGACACACCGTGGACACAGATACGCAGTATTTT	CASRHTVDTDTQYF
TRBD2	TRBJ2-1	many	TRBV4-2	TGTGCCAGCAGCCAGGGGACTAGCGGGGACAATGAGCAGTTCTTC	CASSQGTSGDNEQFF
.	TRBJ1-3	few	TRBV5-1	TGCGCCAGCAGTCCTAGTGGGGACGCAGGGGCCGGAAACACCATATATTTT	CASSPSGDAGAGNTIYF
.	TRBJ2-2	.	TRBV7-6	TGTGCCAGCAGCCGAATAGGGCCCGGGGAGCTGTTTTTT	CASSRIGPGELFF
TRBD2	TRBJ2-3	.	TRBV5-1	TGCGCCAGCGGGCTAGCGGCCCTAATCACAGATACGCAGTATTTT	CASGLAALITDTQYF
TRBD2	TRBJ2-1	few	TRBV7-3	TGTGCCAGCAGCTTACTCCCCCCGACTAGCGGGAGGAGGAACAATGAGCAGTTCTTC	CASSLLPPTSGRRNNEQFF
.	TRBJ2-5	.	TRBV2	TGTGCCAGCAGCCTGGACGGCGATCGGGCCCAGTACTTC	CASSLDGDRAQYF
TRBD1	TRBJ2-7	.	TRBV6-6	TGTGCCAGCACAACAGGGGCTACCTACGAGCAGTACTTC	CASTTGATYEQYF
.	TRBJ1-5	.	TRBV20-1	TGCAGTGTCCCGGCCAGATTTGATGGCAATCAGCCCCAGCATTTT	CSVPARFDGNQPQHF
.	TRBJ2-3	.	TRBV11-2	TGTGCCAGCAGCCCAACTAGTCAGAATACGCAGTATTTT	CASSPTSQNTQYF
TRBD2	TRBJ2-3	.	TRBV20-1	TGCAGTGCTATACTAGCGGGAGGGGGGCCAGATACTCAGTATTTT	CSAILAGGGPDTQYF
.	TRBJ1-5	.	TRBV19	TGTGCCAGTAGCACCCGGAGGGAAAGCAATCAGCCCCAGCATTTT	CASSTRRESNQPQHF
TRBD2	TRBJ2-5	few	TRBV5-1	TGCGCCAGCAGCTCCGGACTAGCGGGAGGATTCGGGGGGGAGACCCAGTACTTC	CASSSGLAGGFGGETQYF
.	TRBJ2-7	many	TRBV10-3	TGTGCCATCAGTGACAGAGAGACTTCTTCCTACGAGCAGTACTTC	CAISDRETSSYEQYF
TRBD2	TRBJ2-1	medium-sized	TRBV10-3	TGTGCCATCAGTGGAGCGGGAGAGTCACTTTCGAAGCAGTTCTTC	CAISGAGESLSKQFF
TRBD2	TRBJ2-7	.	TRBV28	TGTGCCAGCAGGTCCTCAGCGGGAGCATTGCGGGAGCAGTACTTC	CASRSSAGALREQYF
TRBD2	TRBJ2-2	many	TRBV29-1	TGCAGCGTTTCCGCGGGAGGGCAGGACGGGGAGCTGTTTTTT	CSVSAGGQDGELFF
.	TRBJ2-5	once	TRBV14	TGTGCCAGCAGCCAAGATAGGCACACCGGGGAGACCCAGTACTTC	CASSQDRHTGETQYF
.	TRBJ2-7	few	TRBV11-3	TGTGCCAGCAGCTTAGATTCGAACTTACCATCCTACGAGCAGTACTTC	CASSLDSNLPSYEQYF
TRBD2	TRBJ2-4	.	TRBV10-3	TGTGCCATCAGTGACCCGACTAGCGGGCTAGCCAAAAACATTCAGTACTTC	CAISDPTSGLAKNIQYF
.	TRBJ1-5	.	TRBV2	TGTGCCAGCAGTGCCCAGAGAGCGGTCAATCAGCCCCAGCATTTT	CASSAQRAVNQPQHF
.	TRBJ2-7	many	TRBV28	TGTGCCAGCAGTACCGCCGTTCGGTCCGGGACTTATACGAACGAGCAGTACTTC	CASSTAVRSGTYTNEQYF
TRBD2	TRBJ2-7	.	TRBV6-2/TRBV6-3	TGTGCCAGCAGTTACTCGATCGTAGAATTAGCGGGAGTCTACGAGCAGTACTTC	CASSYSIVELAGVYEQYF
TRBD2	TRBJ2-7	few	TRBV5-6	TGTGCCAGCAGCTTCGGAGGACTAGCCCACGAGCAGTACTTC	CASSFGGLAHEQYF
.	TRBJ2-5	.	TRBV29-1	TGCAGCGCCCGAGGGGCGGCAGGGGGAGGCGAGACCCAGTACTTC	CSARGAAGGGETQYF
.	TRBJ2-1	.	TRBV19	TGTGCCAGTAGTATCCTGGGGGAGTCCCGCAGTGAGCAGTTCTTC	CASSILGESRSEQFF
.	TRBJ1-1	.	TRBV5-1	TGCGCCAGCAGCTTCCAAGCAGGGTTCAGTAGAGGCACTGAAGCTTTCTTT	CASSFQAGFSRGTEAFF
.	TRBJ1-2	.	TRBV24-1	TGTGCCACCAGTGATCGGTGGGACTCCTACACCTTC	CATSDRWDSYTF
TRBD1	TRBJ1-4	few	TRBV20-1	TGCAGTGCTGTCAGGGGGACAGGGGATGAAAAACTGTTTTTT	CSAVRGTGDEKLFF
TRBD1	TRBJ2-1	.	TRBV19	TGTGCCAGTAGTATAAGGGACAGGGAAGACAATGAGCAGTTCTTC	CASSIRDREDNEQFF
TRBD2	TRBJ2-3	.	TRBV12-3/TRBV12-4	TGTGCCAGCAGACCGGGACTAGCGGGAGGGCCGGGGACGCAGTATTTT	CASRPGLAGGPGTQYF